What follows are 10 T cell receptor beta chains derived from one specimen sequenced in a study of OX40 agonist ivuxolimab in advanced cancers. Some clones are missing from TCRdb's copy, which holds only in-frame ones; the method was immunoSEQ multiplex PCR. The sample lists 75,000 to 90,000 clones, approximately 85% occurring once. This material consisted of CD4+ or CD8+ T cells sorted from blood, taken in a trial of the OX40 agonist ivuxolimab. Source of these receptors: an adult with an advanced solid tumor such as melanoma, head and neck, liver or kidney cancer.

For the CDR3, the DNA is TGTGCCAGCAGCTTACCATCCGGGGGGACCGGGGAGCTGTTTTTT. Translated: CASSLPSGGTGELFF. The chain carries TRBV7-3 and TRBJ2-2; 7 nucleotides match TRBD2. The length of the CDR3 is 15 residues. The V gene end was trimmed by 2 bases and the J gene end by 5 bases; junction bases not matched to a gene: 5. Per germline, CDR1 SGHTA and CDR2 FQGTGA.

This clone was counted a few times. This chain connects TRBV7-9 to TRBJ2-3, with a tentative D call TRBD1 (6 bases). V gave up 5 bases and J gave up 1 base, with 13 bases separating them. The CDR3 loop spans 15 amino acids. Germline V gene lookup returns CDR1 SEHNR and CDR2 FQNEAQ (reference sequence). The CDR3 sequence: CASSKGPGGTDTQYF. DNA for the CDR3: TGTGCCAGCAGCAAGGGGCCAGGGGGCACAGATACGCAGTATTTT.

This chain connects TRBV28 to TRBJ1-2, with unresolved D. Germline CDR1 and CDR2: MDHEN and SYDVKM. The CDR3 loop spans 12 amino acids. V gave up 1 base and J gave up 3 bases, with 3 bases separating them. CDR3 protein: CASSLSDYGYTF. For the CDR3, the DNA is TGTGCCAGCAGTTTATCGGACTATGGCTACACCTTC.

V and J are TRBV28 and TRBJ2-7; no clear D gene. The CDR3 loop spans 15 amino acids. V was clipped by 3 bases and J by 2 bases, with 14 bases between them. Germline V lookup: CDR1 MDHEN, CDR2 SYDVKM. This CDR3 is CASSFPGTLTYEQYF. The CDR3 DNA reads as TGTGCCAGCAGTTTCCCAGGTACACTCACCTACGAGCAGTACTTC. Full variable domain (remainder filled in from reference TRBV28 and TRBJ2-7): DVKVTQSSRYLVKRTGEKVFLECVQDMDHENMFWYRQDPGLGLRLIYFSYDVKMKEKGDIPEGYSVSREKKERFSLILESASTNQTSMYLCASSFPGTLTYEQYFGPGTRLTVT.

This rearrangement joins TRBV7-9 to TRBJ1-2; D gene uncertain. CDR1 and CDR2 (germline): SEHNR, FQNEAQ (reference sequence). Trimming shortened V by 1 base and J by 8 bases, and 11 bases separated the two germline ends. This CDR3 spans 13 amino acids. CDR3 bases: TGTGCCAGCAGCTTAGAGGGCCGCGGGGGCTACACCTTC. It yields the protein CASSLEGRGGYTF.

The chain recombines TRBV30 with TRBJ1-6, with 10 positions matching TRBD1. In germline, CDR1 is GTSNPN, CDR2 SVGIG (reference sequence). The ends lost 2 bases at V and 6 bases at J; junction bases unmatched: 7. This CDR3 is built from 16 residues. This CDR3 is CAWSRDRGPTNSPLHF. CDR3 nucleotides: TGTGCCTGGAGTCGGGACAGGGGCCCTACTAATTCACCCCTCCACTTT.

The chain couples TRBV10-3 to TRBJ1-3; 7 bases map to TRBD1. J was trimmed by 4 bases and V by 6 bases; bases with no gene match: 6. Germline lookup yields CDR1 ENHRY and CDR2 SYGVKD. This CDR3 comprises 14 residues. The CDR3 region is CAIRPDRAGNTIYF. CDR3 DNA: TGTGCCATCAGACCAGACAGGGCGGGAAACACCATATATTTT.

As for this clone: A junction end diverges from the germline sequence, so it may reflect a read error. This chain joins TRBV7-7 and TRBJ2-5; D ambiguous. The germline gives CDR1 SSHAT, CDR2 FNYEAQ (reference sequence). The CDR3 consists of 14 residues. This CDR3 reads CASSFRSTGETQYF. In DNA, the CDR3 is TGTGCTAGCAGCTTTCGGAGTACGGGAGAGACCCAGTACTTC.

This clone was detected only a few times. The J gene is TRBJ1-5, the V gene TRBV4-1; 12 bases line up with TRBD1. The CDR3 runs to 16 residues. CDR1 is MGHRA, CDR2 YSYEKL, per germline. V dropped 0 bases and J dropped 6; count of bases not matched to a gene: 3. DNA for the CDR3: TGCGCCAGCAGCCAAGAGGGGACAGGGGGCGGTCAGCCCCAGCATTTT. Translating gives CASSQEGTGGGQPQHF.

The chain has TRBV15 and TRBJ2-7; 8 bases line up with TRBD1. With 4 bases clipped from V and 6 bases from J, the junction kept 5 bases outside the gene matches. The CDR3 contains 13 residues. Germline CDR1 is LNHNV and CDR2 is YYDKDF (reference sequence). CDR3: CATSTGQGFEQYF. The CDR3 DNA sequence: TGTGCCACCAGCACCGGACAGGGTTTCGAGCAGTACTTC.